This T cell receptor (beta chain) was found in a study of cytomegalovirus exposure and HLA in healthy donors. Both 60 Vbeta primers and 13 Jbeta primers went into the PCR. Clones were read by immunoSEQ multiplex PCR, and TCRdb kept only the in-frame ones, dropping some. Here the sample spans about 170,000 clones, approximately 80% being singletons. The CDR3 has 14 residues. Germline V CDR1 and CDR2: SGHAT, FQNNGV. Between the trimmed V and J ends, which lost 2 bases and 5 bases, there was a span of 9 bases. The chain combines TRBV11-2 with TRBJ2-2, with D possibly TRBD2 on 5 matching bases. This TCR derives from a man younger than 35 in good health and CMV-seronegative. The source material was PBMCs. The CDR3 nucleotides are TGTGCCAGCAGCTTATGGGAGCTAACCGGGGAGCTGTTTTTT. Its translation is CASSLWELTGELFF.